A selection of T cell receptor beta chains follows, all from one sample in a study of blood T cell repertoires in COVID-19. The method was immunoSEQ multiplex PCR; TCRdb's version includes in-frame clones alone and lacks a portion of them. The sample includes tens of thousands of clones, 80% to 95% seen only once; the top ten take roughly 14%. Sample: peripheral blood. The origin of the receptors is a human donor with active COVID-19. The donor label of this sample is uncertain. Each CDR3 is given with its conserved first and last residue. D genes are given only for firm matches. Clone size, where shown, is once, few, many, or a class for clones that have expanded.

j_call v_call d_call clone_size cdr3_aa cdr3_nt
TRBJ1-2 TRBV19 TRBD1 NA CASSRQGSYGYTF TGTGCCAGTAGTCGACAGGGGAGCTATGGCTACACCTTC
TRBJ1-3 TRBV29-1 TRBD1 NA CSGRQGGPGNTIYF TGCAGCGGCCGACAGGGAGGCCCTGGAAACACCATATATTTT
TRBJ2-7 TRBV6-2/TRBV6-3 NA NA CASSYGGTYEQYF TGTGCCAGCAGTTATGGAGGAACCTACGAGCAGTACTTC
TRBJ2-4 TRBV7-8 TRBD2 NA CASSLVSTSGTGIQYF TGTGCCAGCAGCTTAGTCTCTACTAGCGGGACCGGCATTCAGTACTTC
TRBJ1-1 TRBV7-9 NA NA CASSEYGSGNTEAFF TGTGCCAGCAGCGAATATGGGAGCGGGAACACTGAAGCTTTCTTT
TRBJ2-1 TRBV2 TRBD1 NA CASSKLPGGDEQFF TGTGCCAGCAGCAAACTTCCAGGGGGTGATGAGCAGTTCTTC
TRBJ2-3 TRBV7-3 NA NA CASGGNTDTQYF TGTGCCAGTGGGGGGAACACAGATACGCAGTATTTT
TRBJ1-2 TRBV10-3 NA NA CAISESAAESGYTF TGTGCCATCAGTGAGTCGGCCGCGGAGAGCGGCTACACCTTC
TRBJ2-3 TRBV5-1 TRBD2 NA CASSSQAGGTDTQYF TGCGCCAGCAGCTCTCAAGCGGGGGGAACAGATACGCAGTATTTT
TRBJ2-7 TRBV9 NA NA CASSPLARRASEQYF TGTGCCAGCAGCCCTTTGGCCAGGAGGGCCTCCGAGCAGTACTTC
TRBJ1-5 TRBV14 NA once CASSQDRVNNQPQHF TGTGCCAGCAGCCAAGACAGGGTTAACAATCAGCCCCAGCATTTT
TRBJ2-7 TRBV28 TRBD2 NA CASSLTTSGSPYEQYF TGTGCCAGCAGCTTAACTACTAGCGGGTCCCCCTACGAGCAGTACTTC
TRBJ1-2 TRBV9 TRBD1 NA CASSVESVQGVHYGYTF TGTGCCAGCAGCGTAGAAAGCGTACAGGGGGTCCACTATGGCTACACCTTC
TRBJ1-6 TRBV19 NA NA CASSQTNNSPLHF TGTGCCAGTTCTCAGACAAATAATTCACCCCTCCACTTT
TRBJ1-5 TRBV7-2 NA NA CASSLEGVRGNQPQHF TGTGCCAGCAGCTTAGAAGGAGTGCGCGGCAATCAGCCCCAGCATTTT
TRBJ2-2 TRBV18 NA NA CASSPGSHLTGELFF TGTGCCAGCTCACCGGGGAGCCACCTAACCGGGGAGCTGTTTTTT